The 18 T cell receptor beta chains below were found in one sample sequenced in a study of OX40 agonist ivuxolimab in advanced cancers. Repertoires were generated with immunoSEQ multiplex PCR, while TCRdb's copy carries only in-frame clones and drops some. The sample contains under 65,000 clones, just over 90% of which appear only once. The starting material was CD4+ or CD8+ T cells sorted from blood, obtained in a trial of the OX40 agonist ivuxolimab. The receptors come from an adult with an advanced solid tumor such as melanoma, head and neck, liver or kidney cancer.

Remarks on this clone: Other DNA sequences within the sample encode an identical CDR3. The chain joins TRBV19 to TRBJ2-7; D uncertain. Germline V gene lookup returns CDR1 LNHDA and CDR2 SQIVND (reference sequence). This CDR3 is 13 amino acids long. With 0 bases removed from V and 1 base from J, the gap between germline ends came to 4 bases. CDR3 sequence (DNA): TGTGCCAGTAGTATAGATATATCCTACGAGCAGTACTTC. Its protein is CASSIDISYEQYF.

The chain is built from TRBV7-2 and TRBJ2-1; a weak D match, TRBD2 (7 bases). Trimming pared 4 bases from V and 8 bases from J, leaving 12 bases between. Germline lookup yields CDR1 SGHTA and CDR2 FQGNSA. The CDR3 runs 13 residues. CDR3: CASSYSGGDEQFF. The CDR3 DNA reads as TGTGCCAGCAGCTACTCGGGGGGCGATGAGCAGTTCTTC.

The rearrangement uses TRBV6-5 and TRBJ1-1; D is possibly TRBD1 (6 bases). There are 14 residues in the CDR3. Per germline, CDR1 MNHEY and CDR2 SVGAGI. V was pared by 6 bases and J by 3 bases, with 14 bases between. DNA of the CDR3: TGTGCCAGCAGCCACAGGGAATCGGACACTGAAGCTTTCTTT. This gives the protein CASSHRESDTEAFF.

The chain joins TRBV11-2 to TRBJ1-5; no clear D. Germline loops: CDR1 SGHAT, CDR2 FQNNGV. With 6 bases removed from V and 2 bases from J, the gap between germline ends came to 14 bases. This CDR3 has 15 amino acids. CDR3 in amino acids: CASRRRTQGNQPQHF. The DNA for the CDR3 is TGTGCCAGCAGGAGGAGGACCCAGGGCAATCAGCCCCAGCATTTT.

A word on this clone: The junction and the germline gene differ at one end; a read error may be behind it. J is TRBJ2-1 and V is TRBV6-5, with D maybe TRBD2 (6 bases). Looked up from germline, CDR1 is MNHEY and CDR2 is SVGAGI. The CDR3 covers 15 residues. The CDR3 region is CASSLYGGAYNKQFF. CDR3 DNA sequence: TGTGCCAGCAGTTTATATGGCGGGGCCTACAATAAGCAGTTCTTC.

The CDR3 protein is CASQKDISNTGELFF. As DNA, the CDR3 is TGTGCCAGCCAAAAAGACATATCGAACACCGGGGAGCTGTTTTTT. V is TRBV6-1 and J is TRBJ2-2, with unresolved D. The CDR3 has 15 residues. CDR1 is MNHNS and CDR2 is SASEGT in the germline V gene. V was pared by 8 bases and J by 0 bases, with 13 bases between.

The chain couples TRBV7-6 to TRBJ1-1; 8 bases map to TRBD1. This CDR3 is built from 14 residues. The J segment lost 4 bases and the V segment lost 5 bases, leaving 6 bases of the junction unmatched. The V gene's germline CDR1 is SGHVS and CDR2 FNYEAQ. The CDR3 nucleotides read TGTGCCAGCAGCCTCGGTCAGGGGGCCACTGAAGCTTTCTTT. Its translation is CASSLGQGATEAFF.

V and J are TRBV13 and TRBJ2-7; perhaps TRBD2 as D (6 bases). This CDR3 is built from 14 residues. The germline V gene encodes CDR1 PRHDT and CDR2 FYEKMQ (reference sequence). Trimming removed 5 bases from V and 2 bases from J, with 13 bases in between. As DNA, the CDR3 is TGTGCCAGCAGCGGGTCGGGGGTGACCTACGAGCAGTACTTC. Translating gives CASSGSGVTYEQYF.

The J gene is TRBJ2-3, the V gene TRBV19, with a weak D call TRBD1 (5 bases). The CDR3 contains 12 residues. Per the germline V gene, CDR1 is LNHDA and CDR2 is SQIVND (reference sequence). Trimming cost V 7 bases and J 2 bases, with 7 bases left between them. The CDR3, as DNA: TGTGCCAGTAAAGGGGCCACAGATACGCAGTATTTT. Its protein product is CASKGATDTQYF.

CDR3 bases: TGTGCCAGCAGTGCGCCAGGGGAGAGTGAAAAACTGTTTTTT. Residues: CASSAPGESEKLFF. The chain recombines TRBV2 with TRBJ1-4, with a tentative D call TRBD1 (6 bases). V shed 4 bases and J shed 7 bases, with 13 bases lying between them. The CDR3 sequence is 14 residues long. Germline-derived CDR1 and CDR2 are SNHLY and FYNNEI.

The rearrangement uses TRBV27 and TRBJ1-1; no reliable D call. The CDR3 runs to 12 residues. Looked up from germline, CDR1 is MNHEY and CDR2 is SMNVEV (reference sequence). The V end lost 6 bases, the J end lost 7 bases, and 12 bases lay between the germline ends. CDR3: CASRETLGEAFF. Written as DNA, the CDR3 is TGTGCCAGCAGGGAGACCCTGGGTGAAGCTTTCTTT.

The CDR3 nucleotides are TGTGCCAGCAGTTCCCGGGACAGGGACTACGAGCAGTACTTC. This encodes CASSSRDRDYEQYF. V usage is TRBV27 and J usage is TRBJ2-7, with 9 nucleotides matching TRBD1. This CDR3 contains 14 residues. Trimming removed 4 bases from V and 3 bases from J; junction bases left unmatched: 4. The germline V gene encodes CDR1 MNHEY and CDR2 SMNVEV (reference sequence).

The V call is TRBV2, the J call TRBJ2-1; 12 nucleotides match TRBD2. This CDR3 has 16 amino acids. The V and J ends lost 4 bases and 8 bases, in that order; junction bases with no gene match: 9. Looked up from germline, CDR1 is SNHLY and CDR2 is FYNNEI. CDR3 coding DNA: TGTGCCAGCAGTGGATGGCGGACTAGCGGGGTCTATGAGCAGTTCTTC. This translates into CASSGWRTSGVYEQFF.

The chain joins TRBV27 to TRBJ2-5; 15 positions match TRBD2. The DNA matches TRBJ2-7 better at its end, which makes the J call doubtful. CDR1 is MNHEY and CDR2 is SMNVEV in the germline V gene (reference sequence). The CDR3 contains 17 residues. The CDR3 region is CASRIGLAGGPNYEQYF. The CDR3 DNA reads as TGTGCCAGCAGGATAGGACTAGCGGGGGGGCCCAACTACGAGCAGTACTTC.

The rearrangement links TRBV27 to TRBJ1-1; D remains unclear. CDR1 is MNHEY and CDR2 is SMNVEV in the germline V gene (reference sequence). The CDR3 loop spans 15 amino acids. The ends were cut back, 0 bases at V and 6 bases at J, with 14 bases in the middle. For the CDR3, the DNA is TGTGCCAGCAGTTTATCGATTGCAGTGCGCGCTGAAGCTTTCTTT. It specifies CASSLSIAVRAEAFF.

This chain's CDR3 is CASSPRASGAYNEQFF. As DNA, the CDR3 is TGTGCCAGCAGTCCCCGTGCGAGCGGTGCCTACAATGAGCAGTTCTTC. The rearrangement joins TRBV27 to TRBJ2-1, with D maybe TRBD2 (5 bases). CDR3 length: 16 amino acids. V gave up 5 bases and J gave up 2 bases, with 16 bases separating them. Germline-derived CDR1 and CDR2 are MNHEY and SMNVEV (reference sequence).

This chain links TRBV9 with TRBJ1-1, with no clear D. The CDR3 totals 12 residues. In germline, CDR1 is SGDLS, CDR2 YYNGEE. The ends were cut back, 3 bases at V and 8 bases at J, with 11 bases in the middle. The CDR3 protein is CASSGRQTEAFF. The DNA for the CDR3 is TGTGCCAGCAGCGGTCGTCAGACCGAAGCTTTCTTT.

The chain combines TRBV5-4 with TRBJ2-4; D not resolved. Germline V gene data show CDR1 as SGHNT and CDR2 as YYREEE (reference sequence). CDR3 size: 12 residues. V was pared by 5 bases and J by 1 base, with 4 bases between. CDR3 nucleotides: TGTGCCAGCAGAGGGGCCAAAAACATTCAGTACTTC. Translation gives CASRGAKNIQYF.